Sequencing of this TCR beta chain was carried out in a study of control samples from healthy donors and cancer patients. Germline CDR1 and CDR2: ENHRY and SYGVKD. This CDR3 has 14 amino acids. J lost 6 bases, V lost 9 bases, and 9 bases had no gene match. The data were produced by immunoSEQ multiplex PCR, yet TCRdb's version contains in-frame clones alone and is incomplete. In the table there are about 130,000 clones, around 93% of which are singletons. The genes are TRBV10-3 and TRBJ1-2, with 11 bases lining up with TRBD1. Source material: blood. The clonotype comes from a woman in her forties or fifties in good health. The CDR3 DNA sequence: TGTGCCATTGAGGACAGGGGGCGCGGGAATGGCTACACCTTC. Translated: CAIEDRGRGNGYTF.